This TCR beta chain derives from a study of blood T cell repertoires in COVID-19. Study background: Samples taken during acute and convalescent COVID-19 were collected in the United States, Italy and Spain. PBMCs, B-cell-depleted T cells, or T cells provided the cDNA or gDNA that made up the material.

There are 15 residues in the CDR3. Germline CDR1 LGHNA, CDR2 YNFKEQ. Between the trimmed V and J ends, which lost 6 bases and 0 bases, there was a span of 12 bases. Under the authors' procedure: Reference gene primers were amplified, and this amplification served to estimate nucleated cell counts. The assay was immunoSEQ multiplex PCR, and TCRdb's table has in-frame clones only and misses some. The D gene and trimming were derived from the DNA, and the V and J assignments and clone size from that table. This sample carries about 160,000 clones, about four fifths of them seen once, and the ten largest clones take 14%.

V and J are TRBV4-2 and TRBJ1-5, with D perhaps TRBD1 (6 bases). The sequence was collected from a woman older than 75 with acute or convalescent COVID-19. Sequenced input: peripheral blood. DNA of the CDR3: TGTGCCAGCAGACCCAGGACAGATAGCAATCAGCCCCAGCATTTT. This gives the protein CASRPRTDSNQPQHF.